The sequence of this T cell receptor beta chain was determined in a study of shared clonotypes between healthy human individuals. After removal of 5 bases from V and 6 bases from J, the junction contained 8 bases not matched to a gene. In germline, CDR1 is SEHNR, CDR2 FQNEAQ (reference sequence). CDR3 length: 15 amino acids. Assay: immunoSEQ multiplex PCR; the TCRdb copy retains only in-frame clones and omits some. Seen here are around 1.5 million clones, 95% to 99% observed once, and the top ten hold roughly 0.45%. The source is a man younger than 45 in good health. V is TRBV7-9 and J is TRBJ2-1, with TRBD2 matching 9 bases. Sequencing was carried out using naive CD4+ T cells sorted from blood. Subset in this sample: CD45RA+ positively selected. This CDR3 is CASSLGLAGINEQFF. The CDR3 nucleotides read TGTGCCAGCAGCCTAGGGCTAGCGGGAATCAATGAGCAGTTCTTC.